The clone carrying this TCR beta chain has at least ten counts. The antigen is not known. Bone marrow was sampled from every patient at the time of active disease. The record originates from a study of read filtering for tumor transcriptome and immune sequencing. In the study overall: By R-ISS, stages I, II and III held about 8, 15 and 7 patients. IR-seq gave about 3.5 to 10.27 million TCR reads per sample; RNA-seq gave roughly 80 to 1273.

From roughly 390 ng of RNA, a library with molecular barcoded alpha/delta and beta/gamma adaptors was made. TCRdb re-called the reads through MiXCR, storing one row per CDR3 protein. Here the sample spans tens of thousands of distinct CDR3 sequences, around 13% being singletons. Broader study findings: Even smaller IR-seq throughput identified most shared clonotypes.

The sequence came from a donor aged 40 or over with multiple myeloma. Sequenced sample: a population of CD138-negative cells sorted from bone marrow.

The chain's CDR3 is CSVRDPNEAFF. DNA for the CDR3: TGCAGTGTTAGGGATCCGAATGAAGCTTTCTTT. The rearrangement uses TRBV20-1 and TRBJ1-1, with no clear D. Germline V gene data show CDR1 as DFQATT and CDR2 as SNEGSKA (reference sequence). V was pared by 7 bases and J by 7 bases, with 13 bases between. The CDR3 is 11 residues long.